A selection of T cell receptor beta chains follows, all from one sample in a study of blood T cell repertoires in COVID-19. Profiling relied on immunoSEQ multiplex PCR, and the TCRdb table lists in-frame clones only, not all of them. Seen here are about 130,000 clones, about 88% observed once, and the top ten hold over 1%. Sequenced sample: peripheral blood. Every receptor here comes from a woman of 80 years or more with acute or convalescent COVID-19. CDR3s include the opening cysteine and the closing phenylalanine or tryptophan. The D gene is left open where the match is weak. The listing skips clone size in some rows; elsewhere it reads once, few, many or a size class.

clone_size	v_call	j_call	d_call	cdr3_aa	cdr3_nt
.	TRBV7-8	TRBJ2-3	TRBD2	CASSLLTGGGTDTQYF	TGTGCCAGCAGCTTATTGACGGGAGGAGGCACAGATACGCAGTATTTT
.	TRBV5-4	TRBJ2-6	.	CASSLGHPISGANVLTF	TGTGCCAGCAGCCTGGGACACCCAATCTCTGGGGCCAACGTCCTGACTTTC
.	TRBV4-1	TRBJ2-3	TRBD1	CASSQDHNRQPGQRRADTQYF	TGCGCCAGCAGCCAAGATCATAACCGCCAGCCGGGACAGAGGAGAGCAGATACGCAGTATTTT
.	TRBV18	TRBJ2-5	.	CASSRGEKETQYF	TGTGCCAGCTCACGGGGGGAGAAAGAGACCCAGTACTTC
.	TRBV28	TRBJ2-5	.	CASSHSTWGGALQETQYF	TGTGCCAGCAGCCACTCTACTTGGGGGGGGGCGCTTCAAGAGACCCAGTACTTC
.	TRBV5-4	TRBJ1-1	.	CASSLAVGVNTEAFF	TGTGCCAGCAGCTTGGCCGTAGGGGTGAACACTGAAGCTTTCTTT
.	TRBV19	TRBJ2-3	.	CASSINRVGTDTQYF	TGTGCCAGTAGTATCAACAGGGTAGGAACAGATACGCAGTATTTT
.	TRBV7-2	TRBJ2-3	TRBD2	CASSLTGGRTDTQYF	TGTGCCAGCAGCTTAACGGGGGGGCGCACAGATACGCAGTATTTT
.	TRBV27	TRBJ1-4	TRBD1	CASSFRTGSNEKLFF	TGTGCCAGCAGTTTCCGGACAGGGTCTAATGAAAAACTGTTTTTT
.	TRBV6-5	TRBJ2-7	.	CASSRGPSEQYF	TGTGCCAGCAGCCGCGGGCCCTCCGAGCAGTACTTC
once	TRBV3-1/TRBV3-2	TRBJ2-1	.	CASSQEPSSYNEQFF	TGTGCCAGCAGCCAAGAGCCTAGCTCCTACAATGAGCAGTTCTTC
once	TRBV19	TRBJ2-7	.	CASSSQGESYEQYF	TGTGCCAGTAGTAGCCAGGGCGAATCCTACGAGCAGTACTTC
.	TRBV28	TRBJ2-2	TRBD1	CASSLTGQGTGELFF	TGTGCCAGCAGTTTGACGGGACAGGGGACCGGGGAGCTGTTTTTT
.	TRBV5-1	TRBJ2-7	TRBD1	CASSLGTAAEQYF	TGCGCCAGCAGCTTAGGGACAGCTGCCGAGCAGTACTTC
.	TRBV29-1	TRBJ2-7	TRBD1	CSATGQGSYEQYF	TGCAGTGCGACCGGACAGGGATCCTACGAGCAGTACTTC
.	TRBV7-6	TRBJ1-2	.	CASSLDGSGYTF	TGTGCCAGCAGCTTAGATGGGAGTGGCTACACCTTC
.	TRBV9	TRBJ2-1	TRBD2	CASSVAASGGSYNEQFF	TGTGCCAGCAGCGTAGCTGCTAGCGGGGGTTCCTACAATGAGCAGTTCTTC
.	TRBV11-2	TRBJ2-5	.	CASSLDRETQYF	TGTGCCAGCAGCTTAGATCGGGAGACCCAGTACTTC
.	TRBV9	TRBJ1-2	.	CASSVVSRVGYTF	TGTGCCAGCAGCGTAGTAAGCAGGGTCGGCTACACCTTC
.	TRBV3-1/TRBV3-2	TRBJ1-3	.	CASSQAAGVSGNTIYF	TGTGCCAGCAGCCAAGCCGCCGGGGTGAGTGGAAACACCATATATTTT
.	TRBV4-2	TRBJ2-3	TRBD2	CASSPLTSGDTDTQYF	TGTGCCAGCAGCCCGTTGACTAGCGGGGACACAGATACGCAGTATTTT
few	TRBV7-6	TRBJ2-2	TRBD2	CASSSGLAGKGELFF	TGTGCCAGCAGCTCCGGACTAGCGGGAAAAGGGGAGCTGTTTTTT
.	TRBV5-1	TRBJ2-3	.	CASSLNRNTDTQYF	TGCGCCAGCAGCTTGAACAGAAACACAGATACGCAGTATTTT
.	TRBV9	TRBJ1-2	TRBD1	CASSVSTGWDGYTF	TGTGCCAGCAGCGTTTCGACAGGGTGGGATGGCTACACCTTC
.	TRBV24-1	TRBJ2-2	.	CATSDRHLNTGELFF	TGTGCCACCAGTGATCGACATCTGAACACCGGGGAGCTGTTTTTT
.	TRBV10-2	TRBJ2-7	TRBD1	CASRRDREYEQYF	TGCGCCAGCAGGAGGGACAGGGAGTACGAGCAGTACTTC
.	TRBV14	TRBJ1-4	.	CASSQLLGGNEKLFF	TGTGCCAGCAGCCAACTGCTAGGGGGTAATGAAAAACTGTTTTTT
.	TRBV7-3	TRBJ2-1	TRBD2	CASSHGTSANEQFF	TGTGCCAGCAGCCACGGGACTAGCGCTAATGAGCAGTTCTTC
.	TRBV9	TRBJ2-7	.	CASSVGGQRAYEQYF	TGTGCCAGCAGCGTCGGGGGACAGAGAGCCTACGAGCAGTACTTC
.	TRBV28	TRBJ1-5	TRBD1	CASSPGQGHQPQHF	TGTGCCAGCAGCCCTGGACAGGGCCACCAGCCCCAGCATTTT
.	TRBV19	TRBJ1-2	.	CASSMGRGAGGYTF	TGTGCCAGTAGTATGGGACGGGGGGCAGGCGGCTACACCTTC
once	TRBV2	TRBJ1-1	TRBD1	CASSAAGGTEAFF	TGTGCCAGCAGTGCTGCAGGGGGTACTGAAGCTTTCTTT
.	TRBV4-1	TRBJ2-3	.	CASSQVAEALGTDTQYF	TGCGCCAGCAGCCAAGTAGCGGAGGCCCTGGGCACAGATACGCAGTATTTT
.	TRBV2	TRBJ1-3	.	CASSVFGGSSGNTIYF	TGTGCCAGCAGTGTTTTTGGAGGCAGCTCTGGAAACACCATATATTTT
.	TRBV7-9	TRBJ2-6	.	CASSLRQSIRSGANVLTF	TGTGCCAGCAGCTTAAGACAGTCAATTCGCTCTGGGGCCAACGTCCTGACTTTC
once	TRBV5-6	TRBJ1-5	TRBD1	CASSGGQGNLPQHF	TGTGCCAGCAGCGGAGGACAGGGGAATCTGCCCCAGCATTTT
.	TRBV4-1	TRBJ2-1	.	CASSQRLDRLLENEQFF	TGCGCCAGCAGCCAACGATTAGACAGACTGCTGGAAAATGAGCAGTTCTTC
.	TRBV3-1/TRBV3-2	TRBJ1-6	.	CASSPLRGNSPLHF	TGTGCCAGCAGCCCCCTAAGGGGGAATTCACCCCTCCACTTT
.	TRBV9	TRBJ2-2	TRBD2	CASSVFVRGRTSGIDGGELFF	TGTGCCAGCAGCGTTTTCGTCCGTGGCCGGACTAGCGGGATTGATGGCGGGGAGCTGTTTTTT
few	TRBV29-1	TRBJ1-2	.	CSVDYTVRGDYGYTF	TGCAGCGTTGATTATACGGTCAGGGGAGACTATGGCTACACCTTC
.	TRBV6-6	TRBJ1-4	.	CASSYRQAGDEKLFF	TGTGCCAGCAGTTACCGACAGGCAGGGGATGAAAAACTGTTTTTT
.	TRBV2	TRBJ1-5	TRBD1	CASSLDRGGQPQHF	TGTGCCAGCAGTTTAGACAGGGGCGGACAGCCCCAGCATTTT
few	TRBV18	TRBJ1-1	.	CASSPQPYGLNTEAFF	TGTGCCAGCTCACCCCAGCCTTACGGGTTGAACACTGAAGCTTTCTTT
.	TRBV18	TRBJ1-4	.	CASSPGATNEKLFF	TGTGCCAGCTCACCGGGGGCTACTAATGAAAAACTGTTTTTT
.	TRBV27	TRBJ1-3	.	CASSFYGLRSGNTIYF	TGTGCCAGCAGTTTCTATGGTCTCCGCTCTGGAAACACCATATATTTT